This T cell receptor (beta chain) is from a study of cytomegalovirus exposure and HLA in healthy donors. The study's findings and limits: Using a false discovery rate of 0.05, a later analysis showed that approximately 16,000 TCR beta sequences were associated with HLA alleles.

The CDR3 sequence is 16 residues long. Germline-derived CDR1 and CDR2 are SGDLS and YYNGEE. With 4 bases clipped from V and 1 base from J, the junction kept 3 bases outside the gene matches. PCR involved 60 Vbeta and 13 Jbeta primers. Repertoires were generated with immunoSEQ multiplex PCR, while TCRdb's copy carries only in-frame clones and drops some. The sample gives about 120,000 clones, 65% to 80% of which show up once; 2.7% is in the top ten. In the case of this clone: Antigen: not known.

V is TRBV9 and J is TRBJ2-5, with 14 bases that match TRBD2. This clonotype was obtained from a woman in her thirties or forties in good health and CMV-seropositive. The sample comprised PBMCs. The CDR3 region is CASSRLAGGSQETQYF. The CDR3 region has the DNA TGTGCCAGCAGCAGACTAGCGGGGGGGTCCCAAGAGACCCAGTACTTC.